This TCR beta chain was found in a study of T cells in Graves' hyperthyroidism and ophthalmopathy (dated by TCRdb to 2018 to 2020). The study in broad terms: Peripheral blood samples were taken at the time of initial diagnosis, prior to any treatment. TCR V-J signatures able to tell the groups apart were searched for in a discovery cohort of 90 to 100 patients, of whom 40 to 45 had Graves' ophthalmopathy and more than 55 had stable Graves' hyperthyroidism. Whether ophthalmopathy could be predicted prospectively was tested in an independent validation cohort made up of 18 to 20 hyperthyroidism patients plus 17 patients who later progressed to ophthalmopathy. The 85 to 100 discovery patients were randomly split 7:3 into training and test sets. In addition, the study compared T-cell repertoires in thyroid tissue and in blood from about 6 Graves' hyperthyroidism patients. Once sampling was done, hyperthyroidism patients were given methimazole at a starting dose of 30 mg daily, whereas ophthalmopathy patients were given high-dose intravenous methylprednisolone. The paper reports TCR Vbeta CDR3 sequencing of about 140 peripheral blood samples: approximately 41 ophthalmopathy, fewer than 80 hyperthyroidism and approximately 17 progressor patients. Results and caveats for the whole study, not just this receptor: A model built on a 13 V-J signature distinguished ophthalmopathy from stable hyperthyroidism, reaching about 88% sensitivity and about 81% specificity in cross-validation and 80%/75% in testing. Blood samples also contained most of the expanded thyroid clonotypes (frequency above 0.001), which suggests that blood repertoires may reflect thyroid immune responses. Sample size was not statistically predetermined, and investigators were not blinded to group allocation. In validation, the model predicted progression to ophthalmopathy with over 60% sensitivity and over 72% specificity, a median of about 6.7 months before onset.

A patient counted as having stable Graves' hyperthyroidism if no progression to ophthalmopathy occurred over 18 months of follow-up. Hyperthyroidism patients were newly diagnosed, with disease duration under 2 months, and aged 18 to 65 years. The study excluded patients with uncontrolled infections, other autoimmune diseases, pregnancy or lactation. Diagnoses relied on clinical symptoms, serum thyroxine and TRAb, thyroid ultrasound and orbital computed tomography. PBMCs were isolated from more than 9 ml of fresh peripheral blood by Ficoll-Paque density gradient centrifugation. Trizol reagent was used to extract total RNA, and RNA quality was then checked on an Agilent 2100 Bioanalyzer. The germline V gene (reference sequence) supplies CDR1 GTSNPN and CDR2 SVGIG. The CDR3 runs 11 residues from the cysteine to the phenylalanine. Only CDR3 DNA is held: 33 bases, read in frame from base 1. Cut back by 4 bases and 7 bases, the V and J ends lie 7 bases apart.

Amplification of TCR beta CDR3 regions was carried out from RNA transcripts. The TCR CDR3 was subjected to a first round of RT-PCR using the HTBI primer set and the Qiagen OneStep RT-PCR kit. The libraries were constructed in a second round of multiplex PCR and then size-selected and purified. Paired-end sequencing of the libraries was performed with 100 bp reads on an Illumina HiSeq2000. Under the source paper's analysis protocol: SOAPnuke was used to process the raw data, with reads discarded if the reads contained adapters or uncalled bases, had a mean Phred below 15, or lacked an exact constant-primer or identifier match. COPE v1.2.5 was used to merge the high-quality paired reads, and each unique nucleotide sequence was defined as a clonotype. MiTCR v1.1 was used to align the clonotypes against IMGT TRBV, TRBD and TRBJ reference segments. Analysis was restricted to V-J combinations with a frequency above 0.0001, which covered 99.2% of repertoires. A TCS score was defined as the ratio between F50 (clonal expansion) and ExV (chaos), using BLOSUM62-based TCRdist between CDR3 peptides within each V-J. Welch's t-statistics and random forest reduced around 550 V-J features to 13, which were used in a naive Bayes classifier (R e1071). The Morisita-Horn index was used to measure how similar the thyroid and blood repertoires were. TCRdb reworked the public reads: Q25 trimming with fastp, MiXCR clone assembly, productive beta chains retained. Each CDR3 protein appears once, grouped with its most common genes and DNA. In this record, the V and J calls reflect TCRdb's handling and not the investigators' own analysis. This sample is represented by over 700,000 distinct CDR3 sequences; 35% of them were singletons. Around 31% of the sample goes to the ten largest clones.

Note on this clonotype: What this receptor recognizes is not known. No base-level quality is on record; no much larger clone is a single base apart.

The receptor was isolated from a woman between 40 and 50 years old with Graves' hyperthyroidism. The source material was blood. The chain uses TRBV30 and TRBJ1-4; no D gene can be assigned with confidence. At the DNA level, the sequence is TGTGCCTGGAAGTCCGGTGAAAAACTGTTTTTT. It translates to CAWKSGEKLFF.